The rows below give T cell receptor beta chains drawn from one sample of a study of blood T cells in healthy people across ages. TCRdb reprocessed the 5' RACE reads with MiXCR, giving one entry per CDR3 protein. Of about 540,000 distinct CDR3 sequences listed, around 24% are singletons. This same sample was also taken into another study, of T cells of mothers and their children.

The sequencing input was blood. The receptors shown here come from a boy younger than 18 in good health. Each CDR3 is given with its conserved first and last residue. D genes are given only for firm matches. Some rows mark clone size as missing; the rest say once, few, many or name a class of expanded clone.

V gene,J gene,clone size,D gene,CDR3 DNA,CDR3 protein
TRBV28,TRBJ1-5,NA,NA,TGTGCCAGCATCCCCGGGTTTTATAGCAATCAGCCCCAGCATTTT,CASIPGFYSNQPQHF
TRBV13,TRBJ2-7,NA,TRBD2,TGTGCCAGCAGCTTACGAGGGAGGGGATCCTACGAGCAGTACTTC,CASSLRGRGSYEQYF
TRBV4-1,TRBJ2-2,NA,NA,TGCGCCAGCAGCCATTTCTTGGGAACGGGCACCGGGGAGCTGTTTTTT,CASSHFLGTGTGELFF
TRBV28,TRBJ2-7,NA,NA,TGTGCCAGCAGTTTATCTGGCAGGGGCACCTTCAGCTCCTACGAGCAGTACTTC,CASSLSGRGTFSSYEQYF
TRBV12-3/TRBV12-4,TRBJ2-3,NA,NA,TGTGCCAGCAGTTTAATGGGCAGGGGCACAGATACGCAGTATTTT,CASSLMGRGTDTQYF
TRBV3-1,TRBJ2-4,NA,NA,TGTGCCAGCAGCCAAGCAGGAGTTCAGTACTTC,CASSQAGVQYF
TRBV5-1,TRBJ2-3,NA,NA,TGCGCCAGCAGCTTCGAGGTCATTAGCACAGATACGCAGTATTTT,CASSFEVISTDTQYF
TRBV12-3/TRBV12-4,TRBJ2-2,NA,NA,TGTGCCAGCGGGGAAGGACGGAACACCGGGGAGCTGTTTTTT,CASGEGRNTGELFF
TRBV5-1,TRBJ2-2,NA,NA,TGCGCCAGCAGCTTGGAGACAGCTACCGGGGAGCTGTTTTTT,CASSLETATGELFF
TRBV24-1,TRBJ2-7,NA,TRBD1,TGTGCCACCAGTGATACGACAGGGGTAAGGTACGAGCAGTACTTC,CATSDTTGVRYEQYF
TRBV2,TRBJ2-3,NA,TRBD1,TGTGCCAGCTTGACCGGACAGGGAGGTTTTGCAGATACGCAGTATTTT,CASLTGQGGFADTQYF
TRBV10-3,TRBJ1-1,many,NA,TGTGCCACTCGACCAGCGGACTGGGTGAACACTGAAGCTTTCTTT,CATRPADWVNTEAFF
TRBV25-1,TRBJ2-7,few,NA,TGTGCCAGCAGTGAGAGACCCTACGAGCAGTACTTC,CASSERPYEQYF
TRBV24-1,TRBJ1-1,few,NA,TGTGCCACTAGTGATTCCTTGAACACTGAAGCTTTCTTT,CATSDSLNTEAFF
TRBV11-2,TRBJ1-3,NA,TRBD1,TGTGCCAGCAGCTTTCGGGGGACAGAGGGAAACACCATATATTTT,CASSFRGTEGNTIYF
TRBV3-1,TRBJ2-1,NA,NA,TGTGCCAGCAGCGAAGCCGGGGGCAATGAGCAGTTCTTC,CASSEAGGNEQFF
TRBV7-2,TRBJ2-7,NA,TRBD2,TGTGCCAGCAGCTTTGGGAGCGGGAGCTTCTACGAGCAGTACTTC,CASSFGSGSFYEQYF
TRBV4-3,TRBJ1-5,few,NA,TGCGCCAGCAGCCAAGATTGGACAGAAGCAGATACGCAGCATTTT,CASSQDWTEADTQHF
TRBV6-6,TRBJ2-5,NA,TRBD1,TGTGCCAGCCGAAGTCCAGGGGGCCAAGAGACCCAGTACTTC,CASRSPGGQETQYF
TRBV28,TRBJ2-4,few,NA,TGTGCCAGCAGCCGTGGGAACATTCAGTACTTC,CASSRGNIQYF
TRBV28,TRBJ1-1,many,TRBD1,TGTGCCAGTTTTAAGACAGGGAGATTCACTGAAGCTTTCTTT,CASFKTGRFTEAFF
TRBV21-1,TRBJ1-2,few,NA,TGTGCCAGCACCACCCGGGGCCCAGCCTTGCCCTATGGCTACACCTTC,CASTTRGPALPYGYTF
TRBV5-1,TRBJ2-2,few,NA,TGCGCCAGCAGCTTGGTCCCGGGTACCACCGGGGAGCTGTTTTTT,CASSLVPGTTGELFF
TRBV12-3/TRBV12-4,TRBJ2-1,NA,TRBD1,TGTGCCAGCAGGGGACAGCCCTACAATGAGCAGTTCTTC,CASRGQPYNEQFF
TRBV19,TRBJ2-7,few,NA,TGTGCCAGTAGTAGACCAGGGACCTGGGAGGAGCAGTACTTC,CASSRPGTWEEQYF
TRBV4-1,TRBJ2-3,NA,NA,TGCGCCAGCAGCCGACCCGGGACTCCCGGCACGCAGTATTTT,CASSRPGTPGTQYF
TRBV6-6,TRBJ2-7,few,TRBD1,TGTGCCAGCAGTTACGGACAGGGGTTCTACGAGCAGTACTTC,CASSYGQGFYEQYF
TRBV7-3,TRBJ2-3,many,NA,TGTGCCAGCAGCCCGCGGGGTGGCACAGATACGCAGTATTTT,CASSPRGGTDTQYF
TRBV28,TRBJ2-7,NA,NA,TGTGCCAGCAGTCTTATCGACACGAGGGGTACCTACGAGCAGTACTTC,CASSLIDTRGTYEQYF
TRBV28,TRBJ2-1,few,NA,TGTGCCAGCAGTTTACTGGGGGGAGGCAATGAGCAGTTCTTC,CASSLLGGGNEQFF
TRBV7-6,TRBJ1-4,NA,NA,TGTGCCAGCAGCTTAGGAGGTTTTGGTGAAAAACTGTTTTTT,CASSLGGFGEKLFF
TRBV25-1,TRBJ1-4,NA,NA,TGTGCCAGCAGAGAACAGGGATCGGGTAATGAAAAACTGTTTTTT,CASREQGSGNEKLFF
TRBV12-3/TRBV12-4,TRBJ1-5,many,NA,TGTGCCAGCACTTTGGGAGGGGCGAATCAGCCCCAGCATTTT,CASTLGGANQPQHF
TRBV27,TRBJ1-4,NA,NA,TGTGCCAGCAGTCTTGTCAACAGGGCCGTGAGGAAAGCGATGTTTTTT,CASSLVNRAVRKAMFF
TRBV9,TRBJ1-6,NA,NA,TGTGCCAGCAGTCTTAAGAGAGACAGCTCCTATAATTCACCCCTCCACTTT,CASSLKRDSSYNSPLHF
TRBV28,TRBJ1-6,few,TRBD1,TGTGCCAGCAGCTCCGGGACAGGGGGCTTCTCCTATAATTCACCCCTCCACTTT,CASSSGTGGFSYNSPLHF
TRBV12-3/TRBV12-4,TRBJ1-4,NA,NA,TGTGCCAGCAGTTCTCGAGCAACTAATGAAAAACTGTTTTTT,CASSSRATNEKLFF
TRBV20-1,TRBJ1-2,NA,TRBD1,TGCAGTGCTAAGACCGGGACAGGGGGTATGTCAGGTGATGGCTACACCTTC,CSAKTGTGGMSGDGYTF
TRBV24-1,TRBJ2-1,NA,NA,TGTGCCACCAGTGCCGCCCCAGAGGGTCACAATGAGCAGTTCTTC,CATSAAPEGHNEQFF
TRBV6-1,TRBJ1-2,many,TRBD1,TGTGCCAGCAGGACCGGGACAGGGGGTTCTGATGGCTACACCTTC,CASRTGTGGSDGYTF
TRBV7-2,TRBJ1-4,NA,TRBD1,TGTGCCAGCAGCTTAGGCGGGACAGCTAATGAAAAACTGTTTTTT,CASSLGGTANEKLFF
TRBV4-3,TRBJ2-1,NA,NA,TGCGCCAGCACCCCATGGGCCGGGAGAGTGGGTGAGCAGTTCTTC,CASTPWAGRVGEQFF
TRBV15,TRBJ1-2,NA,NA,TGTGCCACCAGCAGAGACAGCCTGGACTATGGCTACACCTTC,CATSRDSLDYGYTF
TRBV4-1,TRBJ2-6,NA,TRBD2,TGCGCCAGCAGCCAAGACAGGCCTAGCGGGCTTACCTCTGGGGCCAACGTCCTGACTTTC,CASSQDRPSGLTSGANVLTF
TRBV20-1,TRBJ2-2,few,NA,TGCAGTGCTAGAGGTAAGACTTTCACCGGGGAGCTGTTTTTT,CSARGKTFTGELFF
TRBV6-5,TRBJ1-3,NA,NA,TGTGCCAGCAGTTACGACGGGGCCCCTGGAAACACCATATATTTT,CASSYDGAPGNTIYF
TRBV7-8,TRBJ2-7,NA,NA,TGTGCCAGCAGCTTAGATGGTCATTTAATTGAGCAGTACTTC,CASSLDGHLIEQYF